This T cell receptor beta chain was recorded in a study of blood T cell repertoires in COVID-19 (dated by TCRdb to 2020 to 2021). Study-level background: Samples covering the acute and convalescent phases of COVID-19 were provided by collaborators in the United States, Italy and Spain. The samples were drawn from two sources: the first 160 participants of the ongoing ImmuneRACE study, and 1,000 to 1,500 subjects contributed by 6 global collaborators. Subjects who had been exposed to COVID-19, were actively infected with it, or had recovered from it provided the deeply sampled blood TCRbeta repertoires that made up the dataset. The sample metadata nearly always contained a de-identified subject ID, COVID-19 status, age in years and sex. The prospective study material was composed of cDNA or gDNA derived from T cells, B-cell-depleted T cells, or PBMCs. A freely available public database, intended as a resource for researchers studying the immune response to SARS-CoV-2, is where the repertoires were released. Where available, HLA class I and class II types were taken from metadata supplied by the sample provider and were not determined by assay-based typing.

Participants in the prospective study were enrolled through a virtual design, were aged roughly 18 to 100 years, and lived in about two dozen United States geographic areas. To assign participants to cohorts, the prospective study relied on clinical history that participants themselves reported in a screening survey and a study questionnaire. ImmuneRACE Cohort 3 recovered participants were defined by two consecutive negative NP/OP PCR tests, healthcare professional clearance, or symptom resolution. Each participant in the prospective study had whole blood, serum and a nasopharyngeal or oropharyngeal swab collected by mobile phlebotomists. Participants in the prospective study had the option to provide additional blood draws and questionnaires over a 2-month period. Before DNA extraction, prospective study blood samples were shipped either frozen or at room temperature. Broad study findings and their caveats: The amount of clinical and demographic metadata varied by source and participant and was provided uncurated.

The immunoSEQ Assay, a bias-controlled multiplex PCR, was used to amplify TCRbeta CDR3 regions from genomic DNA. On the study's bioinformatics: Nucleated cell counts per sample were estimated from amplification of reference gene primers within the assay. Sequence reads were collapsed and filtered to measure the absolute abundance of every unique TCRbeta CDR3 rearrangement. For each sample, productive Simpson clonality was calculated as the square root of Simpson's diversity index across productive rearrangements. In TCRdb, the immuneACCESS table is reduced to in-frame sequences with V and J assigned. These tables do not hold every clone; where another copy was compared, an unresolved V gene accounts for under half, and the others remain unexplained. The V and J calls and clone size are taken from that table; D and trimming were inferred from the DNA. This sample has 200,000 or so clones in its table, and around 80% of those were observed once. The ten most abundant clones make up around 2% of the sample.

Via the germline V gene, CDR1 is LGHNA and CDR2 YNFKEQ. The V end gives up 3 bases and the J end 6 bases, leaving 6 bases in the junction not matched to a gene. The CDR3 starts with the cysteine, ends with the phenylalanine, and has 15 residues. The kept DNA is CDR3 alone, 45 bases in frame from the first base. Concerning this clone: Its target antigen remains unknown. Per-base quality was not reported, and no clone a single base away is much larger than it.

The chain employs TRBV4-2 and TRBJ1-4; 8 bases in between match TRBD1. Sequenced: PBMCs or T cells enriched from blood (not recorded which). The sequence derives from a man between 60 and 75 years old who had recovered from COVID-19. The CDR3 reads CASSQTGARDEKLFF. The base sequence is TGTGCCAGCAGCCAGACAGGGGCGCGGGATGAAAAACTGTTTTTT.